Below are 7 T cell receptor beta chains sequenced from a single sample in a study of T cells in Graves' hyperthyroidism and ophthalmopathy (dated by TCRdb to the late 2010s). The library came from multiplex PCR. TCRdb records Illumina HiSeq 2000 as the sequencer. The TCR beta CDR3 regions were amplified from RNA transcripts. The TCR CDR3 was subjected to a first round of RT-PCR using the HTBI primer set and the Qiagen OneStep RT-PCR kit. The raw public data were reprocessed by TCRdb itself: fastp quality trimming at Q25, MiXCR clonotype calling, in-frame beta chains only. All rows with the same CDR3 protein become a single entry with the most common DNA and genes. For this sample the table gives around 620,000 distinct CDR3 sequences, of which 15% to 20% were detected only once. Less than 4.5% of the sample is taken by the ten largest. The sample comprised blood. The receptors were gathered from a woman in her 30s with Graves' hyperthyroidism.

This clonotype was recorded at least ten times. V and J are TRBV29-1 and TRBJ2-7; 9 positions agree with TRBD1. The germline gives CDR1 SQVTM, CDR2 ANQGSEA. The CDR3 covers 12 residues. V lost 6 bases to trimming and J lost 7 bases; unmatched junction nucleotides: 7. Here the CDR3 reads CSVPTGGKEQYF. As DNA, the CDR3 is TGCAGCGTCCCGACAGGGGGAAAGGAGCAGTACTTC.

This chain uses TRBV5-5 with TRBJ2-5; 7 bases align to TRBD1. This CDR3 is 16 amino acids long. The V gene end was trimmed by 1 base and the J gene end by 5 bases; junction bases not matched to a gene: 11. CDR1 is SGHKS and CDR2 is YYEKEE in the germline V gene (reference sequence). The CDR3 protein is CASSLYSVRGSETQYF. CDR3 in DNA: TGTGCCAGCAGCTTGTATTCGGTCAGGGGGTCGGAGACCCAGTACTTC.

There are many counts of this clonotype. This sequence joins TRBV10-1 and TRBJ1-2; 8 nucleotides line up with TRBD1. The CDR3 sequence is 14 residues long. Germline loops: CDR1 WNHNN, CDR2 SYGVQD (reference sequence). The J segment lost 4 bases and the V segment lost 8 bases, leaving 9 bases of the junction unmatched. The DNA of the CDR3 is TGCGCCAGCGCCCTTCGGGACAGGCCCTATGGCTACACCTTC. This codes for CASALRDRPYGYTF.

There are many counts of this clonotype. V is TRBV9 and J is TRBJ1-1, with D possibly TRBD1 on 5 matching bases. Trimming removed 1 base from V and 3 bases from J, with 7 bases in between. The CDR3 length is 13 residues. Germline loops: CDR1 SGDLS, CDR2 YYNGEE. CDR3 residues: CASSVQGDTEAFF. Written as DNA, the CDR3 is TGTGCCAGCAGCGTACAGGGAGACACTGAAGCTTTCTTT.

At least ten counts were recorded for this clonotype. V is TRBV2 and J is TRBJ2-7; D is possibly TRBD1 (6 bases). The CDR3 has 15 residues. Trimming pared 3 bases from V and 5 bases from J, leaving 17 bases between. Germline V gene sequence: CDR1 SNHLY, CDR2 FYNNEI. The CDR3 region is CASSEGAVTKDEQYF. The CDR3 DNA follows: TGTGCCAGCAGTGAGGGGGCGGTCACCAAGGACGAGCAGTACTTC.

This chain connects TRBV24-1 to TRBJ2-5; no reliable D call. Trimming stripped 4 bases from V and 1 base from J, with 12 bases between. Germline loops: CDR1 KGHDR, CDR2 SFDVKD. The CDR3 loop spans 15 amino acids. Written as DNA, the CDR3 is TGTGCCACCAGTGAAATGAGACACCTCCAAGAGACCCAGTACTTC. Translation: CATSEMRHLQETQYF.

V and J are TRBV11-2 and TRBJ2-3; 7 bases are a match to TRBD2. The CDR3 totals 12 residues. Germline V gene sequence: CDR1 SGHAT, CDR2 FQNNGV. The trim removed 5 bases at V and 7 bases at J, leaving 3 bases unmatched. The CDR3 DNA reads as TGTGCCAGCAGCGGCGGGGGATATACGCAGTATTTT. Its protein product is CASSGGGYTQYF.